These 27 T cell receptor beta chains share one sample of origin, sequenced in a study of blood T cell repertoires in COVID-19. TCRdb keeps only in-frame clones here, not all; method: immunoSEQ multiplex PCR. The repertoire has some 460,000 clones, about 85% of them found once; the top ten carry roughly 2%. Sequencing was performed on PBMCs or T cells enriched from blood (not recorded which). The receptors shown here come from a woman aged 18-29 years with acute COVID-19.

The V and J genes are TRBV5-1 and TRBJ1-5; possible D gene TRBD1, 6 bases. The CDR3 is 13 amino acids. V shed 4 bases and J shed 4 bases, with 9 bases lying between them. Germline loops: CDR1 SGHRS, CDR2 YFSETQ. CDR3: CASSLGQNQPQHF. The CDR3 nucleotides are TGCGCCAGCAGCCTAGGACAGAATCAGCCCCAGCATTTT.

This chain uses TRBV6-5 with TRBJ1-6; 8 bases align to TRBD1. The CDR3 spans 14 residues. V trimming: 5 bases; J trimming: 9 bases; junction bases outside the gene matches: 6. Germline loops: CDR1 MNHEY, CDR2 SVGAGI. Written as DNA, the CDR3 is TGTGCCAGCAGTCCGGGGACAGGAAGTTCACCCCTCCACTTT. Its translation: CASSPGTGSSPLHF.

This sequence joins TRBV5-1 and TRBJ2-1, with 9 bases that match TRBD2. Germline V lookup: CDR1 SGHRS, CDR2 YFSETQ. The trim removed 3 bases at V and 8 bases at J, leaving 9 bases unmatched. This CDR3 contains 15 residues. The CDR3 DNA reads TGCGCCAGCAGCTCCGGTAATAGCGGGGGCGATGAGCAGTTCTTC. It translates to CASSSGNSGGDEQFF.

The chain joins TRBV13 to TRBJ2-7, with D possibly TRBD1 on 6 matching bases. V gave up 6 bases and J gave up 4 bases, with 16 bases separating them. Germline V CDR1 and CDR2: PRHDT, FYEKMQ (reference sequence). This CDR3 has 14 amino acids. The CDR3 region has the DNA TGTGCCAGCAGTTTCAGGACAGCCTTATACGAGCAGTACTTC. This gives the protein CASSFRTALYEQYF.

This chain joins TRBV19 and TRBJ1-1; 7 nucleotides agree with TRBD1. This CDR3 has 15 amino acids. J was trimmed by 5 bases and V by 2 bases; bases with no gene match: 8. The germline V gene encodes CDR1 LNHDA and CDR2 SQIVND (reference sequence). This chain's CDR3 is CASSIRHRTGTEAFF. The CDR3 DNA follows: TGTGCCAGTAGTATAAGACATCGGACAGGTACTGAAGCTTTCTTT. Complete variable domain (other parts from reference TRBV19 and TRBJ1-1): DGGITQSPKYLFRKEGQNVTLSCEQNLNHDAMYWYRQDPGQGLRLIYYSQIVNDFQKGDIAEGYSVSREKKESFPLTVTSAQKNPTAFYLCASSIRHRTGTEAFFGQGTRLTVV.

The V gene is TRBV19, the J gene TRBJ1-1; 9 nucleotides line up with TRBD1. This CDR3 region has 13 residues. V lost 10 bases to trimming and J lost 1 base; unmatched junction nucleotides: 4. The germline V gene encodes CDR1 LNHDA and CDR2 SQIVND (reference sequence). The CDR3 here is CATGTGTNTEAFF. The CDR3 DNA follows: TGTGCCACTGGGACAGGGACGAACACTGAAGCTTTCTTT. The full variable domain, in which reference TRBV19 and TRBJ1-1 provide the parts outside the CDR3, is DGGITQSPKYLFRKEGQNVTLSCEQNLNHDAMYWYRQDPGQGLRLIYYSQIVNDFQKGDIAEGYSVSREKKESFPLTVTSAQKNPTAFYLCATGTGTNTEAFFGQGTRLTVV.

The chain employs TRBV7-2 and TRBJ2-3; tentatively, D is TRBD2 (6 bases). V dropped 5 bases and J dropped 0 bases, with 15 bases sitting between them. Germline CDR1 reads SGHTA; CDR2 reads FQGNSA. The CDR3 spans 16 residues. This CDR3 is CASSLWGDESTDTQYF. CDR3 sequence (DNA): TGTGCCAGCAGCCTCTGGGGGGATGAGAGCACAGATACGCAGTATTTT.

The CDR3 loop reads CASSPGQGSTDTQYF. The CDR3 bases are TGTGCCAGCTCACCGGGACAGGGTTCAACAGATACGCAGTATTTT. The chain recombines TRBV18 with TRBJ2-3; 9 nucleotides line up with TRBD1. V lost 3 bases, J lost 3 bases, and 4 bases stayed unmatched. CDR3 size: 15 residues. In germline, CDR1 is KGHSH, CDR2 LQKENI.

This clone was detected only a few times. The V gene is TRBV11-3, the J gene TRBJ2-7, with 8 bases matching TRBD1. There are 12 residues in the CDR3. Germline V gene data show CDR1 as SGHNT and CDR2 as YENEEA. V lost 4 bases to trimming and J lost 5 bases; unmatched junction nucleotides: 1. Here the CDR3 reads CASSYRGDEQYF. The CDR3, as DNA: TGTGCCAGCAGCTACAGGGGGGACGAGCAGTACTTC.

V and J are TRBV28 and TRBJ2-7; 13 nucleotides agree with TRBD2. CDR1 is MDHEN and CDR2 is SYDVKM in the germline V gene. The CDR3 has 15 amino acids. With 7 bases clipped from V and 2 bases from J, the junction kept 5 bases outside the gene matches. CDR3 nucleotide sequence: TGTGCCAGCATCCCCACTAGCGGGAGGGCCTACGAGCAGTACTTC. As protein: CASIPTSGRAYEQYF.

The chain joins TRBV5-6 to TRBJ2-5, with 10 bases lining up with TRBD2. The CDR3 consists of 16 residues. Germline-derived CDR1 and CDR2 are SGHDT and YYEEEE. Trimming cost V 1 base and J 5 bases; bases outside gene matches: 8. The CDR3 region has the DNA TGTGCCAGCAGCTTGCTCCGAGCGGGAGGGCCGGAGACCCAGTACTTC. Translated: CASSLLRAGGPETQYF.

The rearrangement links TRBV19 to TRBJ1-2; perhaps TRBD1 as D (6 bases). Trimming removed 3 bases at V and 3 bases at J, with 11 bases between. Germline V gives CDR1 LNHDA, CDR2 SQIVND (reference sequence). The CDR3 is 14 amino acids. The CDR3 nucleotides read TGTGCCAGTAGTATCAGGGGCGCGGACTATGGCTACACCTTC. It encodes CASSIRGADYGYTF.

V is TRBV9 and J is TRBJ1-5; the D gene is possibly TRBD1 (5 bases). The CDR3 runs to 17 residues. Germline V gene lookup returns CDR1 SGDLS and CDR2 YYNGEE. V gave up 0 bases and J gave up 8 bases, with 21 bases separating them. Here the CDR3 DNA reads TGTGCCAGCAGCGTAGCCGATACAGGTGGGGTTTTTAAGCCCCAGCATTTT. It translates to CASSVADTGGVFKPQHF.

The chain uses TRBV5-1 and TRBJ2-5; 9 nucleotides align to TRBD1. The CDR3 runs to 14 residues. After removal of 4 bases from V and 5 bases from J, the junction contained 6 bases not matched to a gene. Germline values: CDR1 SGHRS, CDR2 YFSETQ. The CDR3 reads CASSRGQGWETQYF. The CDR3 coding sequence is TGCGCCAGCAGCCGCGGACAGGGGTGGGAGACCCAGTACTTC.

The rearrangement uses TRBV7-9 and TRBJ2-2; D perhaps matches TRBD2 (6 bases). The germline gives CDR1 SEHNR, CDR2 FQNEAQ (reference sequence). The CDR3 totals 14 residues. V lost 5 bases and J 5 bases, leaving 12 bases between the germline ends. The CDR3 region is CASSPSGRTGELFF. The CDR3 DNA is TGTGCCAGCAGCCCAAGCGGGCGGACCGGGGAGCTGTTTTTT.

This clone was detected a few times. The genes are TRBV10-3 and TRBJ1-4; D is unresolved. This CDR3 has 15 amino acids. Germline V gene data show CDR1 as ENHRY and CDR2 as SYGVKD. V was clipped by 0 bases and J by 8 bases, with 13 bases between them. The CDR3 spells CAISESGGVGEKLFF. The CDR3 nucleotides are TGTGCCATCAGTGAGTCCGGCGGGGTAGGAGAAAAACTGTTTTTT.

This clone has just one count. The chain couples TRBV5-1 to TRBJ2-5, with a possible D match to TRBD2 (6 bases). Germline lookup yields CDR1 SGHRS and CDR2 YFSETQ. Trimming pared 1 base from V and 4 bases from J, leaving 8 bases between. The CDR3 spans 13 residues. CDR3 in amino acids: CASSLSGLETQYF. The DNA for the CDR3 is TGCGCCAGCAGCTTGAGCGGGTTAGAGACCCAGTACTTC.

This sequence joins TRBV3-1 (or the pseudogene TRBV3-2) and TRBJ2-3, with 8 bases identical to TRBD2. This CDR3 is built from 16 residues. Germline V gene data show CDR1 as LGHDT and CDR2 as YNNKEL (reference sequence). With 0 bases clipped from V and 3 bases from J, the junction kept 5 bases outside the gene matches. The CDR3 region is CASSQDIKRETDTQYF. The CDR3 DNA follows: TGTGCCAGCAGCCAAGATATTAAGCGGGAGACAGATACGCAGTATTTT.

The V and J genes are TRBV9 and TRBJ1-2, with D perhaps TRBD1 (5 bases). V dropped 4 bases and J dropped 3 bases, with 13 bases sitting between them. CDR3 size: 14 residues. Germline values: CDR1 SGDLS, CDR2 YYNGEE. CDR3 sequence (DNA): TGTGCCAGCAGCCCCAGGGAAGAAGACTATGGCTACACCTTC. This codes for CASSPREEDYGYTF.

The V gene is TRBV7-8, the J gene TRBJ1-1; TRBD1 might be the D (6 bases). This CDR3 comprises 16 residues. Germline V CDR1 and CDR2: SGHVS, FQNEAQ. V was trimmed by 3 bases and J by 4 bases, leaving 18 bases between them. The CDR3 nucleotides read TGTGCCAGCAGCTTCCCCGAACAGGGCTCCTTCACTGAAGCTTTCTTT. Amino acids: CASSFPEQGSFTEAFF.

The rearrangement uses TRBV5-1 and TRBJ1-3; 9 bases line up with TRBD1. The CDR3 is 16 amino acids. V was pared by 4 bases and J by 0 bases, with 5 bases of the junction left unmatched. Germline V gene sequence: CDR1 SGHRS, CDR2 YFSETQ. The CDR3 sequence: CASSVGQGHSGNTIYF. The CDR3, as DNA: TGCGCCAGCAGCGTGGGACAGGGACACTCTGGAAACACCATATATTTT.

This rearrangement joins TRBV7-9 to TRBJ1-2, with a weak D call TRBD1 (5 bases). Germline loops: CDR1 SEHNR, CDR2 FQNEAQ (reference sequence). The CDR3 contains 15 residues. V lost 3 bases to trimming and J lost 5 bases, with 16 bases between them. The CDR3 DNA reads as TGTGCCAGCAGCTTCCCTTATCGGGGGGGATATGGCTACACCTTC. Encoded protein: CASSFPYRGGYGYTF.

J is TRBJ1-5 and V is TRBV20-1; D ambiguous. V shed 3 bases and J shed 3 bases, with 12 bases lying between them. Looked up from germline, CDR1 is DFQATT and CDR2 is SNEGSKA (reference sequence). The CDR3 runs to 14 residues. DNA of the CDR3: TGCAGTGCTAGTACGGAGAATTACAATCAGCCCCAGCATTTT. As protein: CSASTENYNQPQHF.

The CDR3 is CAISENPPGEARPQHF. CDR3 in DNA: TGTGCCATCAGTGAAAATCCCCCCGGGGAGGCAAGGCCCCAGCATTTT. The chain employs TRBV10-3 and TRBJ1-5; D not certain. The V end was cut by 3 bases, the J end by 9 bases, with 21 bases between. Germline values: CDR1 ENHRY, CDR2 SYGVKD. The CDR3 spans 16 residues.

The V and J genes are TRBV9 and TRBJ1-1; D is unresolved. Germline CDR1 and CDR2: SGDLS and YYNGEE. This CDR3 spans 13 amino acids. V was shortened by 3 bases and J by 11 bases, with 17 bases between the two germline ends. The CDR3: CASSGGLEPWAFF. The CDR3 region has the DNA TGTGCCAGCAGCGGAGGACTCGAACCGTGGGCTTTCTTT.

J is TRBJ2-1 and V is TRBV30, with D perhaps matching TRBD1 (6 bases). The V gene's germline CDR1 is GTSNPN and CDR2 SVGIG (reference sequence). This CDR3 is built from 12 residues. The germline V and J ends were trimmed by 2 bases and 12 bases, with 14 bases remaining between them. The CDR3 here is CAWSYQGIRQFF. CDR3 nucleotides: TGTGCCTGGAGTTATCAGGGGATCCGGCAGTTCTTC.

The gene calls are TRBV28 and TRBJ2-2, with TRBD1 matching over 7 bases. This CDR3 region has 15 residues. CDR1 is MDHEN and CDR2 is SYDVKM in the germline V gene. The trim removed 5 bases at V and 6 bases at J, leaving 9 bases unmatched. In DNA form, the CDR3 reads TGTGCCAGCAGTGGGACAGTCCCGTCTCCCGGGGAGCTGTTTTTT. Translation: CASSGTVPSPGELFF.